The clone carrying this T cell receptor beta chain was seen more than once but under ten times. Its antigen is not identified. This record comes from a study of human T cells and chemical hapten exposure. The CDR3 runs to 14 residues. Trimming removed 2 bases from V and 4 bases from J, with 9 bases in between. From germline, CDR1 is SGDLS and CDR2 YYNGEE. TCRdb called the RACE reads again in MiXCR, with one record for every CDR3 protein. The sample holds 300,000 to 400,000 distinct CDR3 sequences, roughly 4.6% seen once. Points from the study as a whole: TCRs above 1 in 1000 frequency did not change with DPC sensitization.

The sample's time point: pre-sensitization, week 0. Treatment defined: therapeutic diphenylcyclopropenone sensitization with weekly scalp DPC. The TCR originated in a woman aged 45-59 years with alopecia areata. Some clones in this sample may be carry-over from other donors' samples. The specimen was whole blood, collected in connection with sensitization to the hapten diphenylcyclopropenone (DPC). The chain is built from TRBV9 and TRBJ2-2; D uncertain. The CDR3 DNA reads TGTGCCAGCAGCGTCTCCGGGTCCACCGGGGAGCTGTTTTTT. This codes for CASSVSGSTGELFF.